Listed below are T cell receptor beta chains from one sample, sequenced in a study of identical twins. TCRdb redid the calling of the 5' RACE reads with MiXCR, one entry per CDR3 protein. The data hold 310,000 or so distinct CDR3 sequences, with roughly 8.6% observed a single time. The data also belong to a second study, concerning yellow fever vaccine responses in identical twins.

Sequenced input: memory (CD45RO+) T cells sorted from blood. Receptor source: a young woman in good health. Each CDR3 is given with its conserved first and last residue.

v_call cdr3_aa
TRBV6-1 CASSLSGSNEQYF
TRBV20-1 CSARPGTPNSPLHF
TRBV15 CATSRDGPTMPDTQYF
TRBV25-1 CASSLGGGRSTDTQYF
TRBV6-2/TRBV6-3 CASSYSTSGNYEQYF
TRBV7-8 CASSHDYNEQFF
TRBV2 CASSPLGGAGTEAFF
TRBV3-1 CASSPRTSGISRPSGQYF
TRBV28 CASTKMSGEADTQYF
TRBV6-1 CASSEDGSGEQYF
TRBV6-1 CASSRGMIYEQFF
TRBV12-3/TRBV12-4 CASSRSGTSHPSYNEQFF
TRBV20-1 CSAKPGGYNSPLHF
TRBV27 CASRTGTGGVYEQYF
TRBV10-3 CAITGTNYGYTF